This T cell receptor beta chain was sequenced for a study of cytomegalovirus exposure and HLA in healthy donors. As for this clone: Its antigen remains unidentified. The identical CDR3 is also encoded by other nucleotide sequences in the sample.

Study findings and constraints: Overall, around 160 TCR beta chains were annotated as cytomegalovirus-associated. Rare sequences made up most TCRs, while some public TCRs were found in many donors. According to a later analysis, most TCR beta chains associated with CMV appeared HLA-restricted.

The CDR3 is 13 amino acids. Germline lookup yields CDR1 MDHEN and CDR2 SYDVKM. V was clipped by 2 bases and J by 3 bases; unmatched bases: 0. The PCR had 60 Vbeta and 13 Jbeta primers. Measured with immunoSEQ multiplex PCR; TCRdb has only the in-frame clones, and not every one. The sample has more than 110,000 clones; approximately 80% are singletons. The genes are TRBV28 and TRBJ1-2; 7 nucleotides line up with TRBD1. Sequences were obtained from PBMCs. The sequence was obtained from a male donor in good health and CMV-seronegative. As DNA, the CDR3 is TGTGCCAGCAGTTTAGGGACAGACTATGGCTACACCTTC. Translation: CASSLGTDYGYTF.